The rows below give T cell receptor beta chains drawn from one sample of a study of blood T cells in healthy people across ages. One entry per CDR3 protein results from TCRdb running MiXCR on the 5' RACE reads. The top ten hold about 21% of the sample, which has 1,800,000 or so distinct CDR3 sequences, roughly two fifths seen once. The specimen sequenced was blood. The receptor set was obtained from a human donor in good health. CDR3s include the opening cysteine and the closing phenylalanine or tryptophan. The order of the fields is V gene, clone size, D gene, J gene, CDR3 protein, CDR3 DNA. The D gene is left open where the match is weak. For some rows the clone size is stated as once, few or many, or as a class when expanded; others skip it.

TRBV18	few	-	TRBJ2-3	CASSPPALATDTQYF	TGTGCCAGCTCACCACCGGCACTAGCAACCGATACGCAGTATTTT
TRBV7-9	-	TRBD1	TRBJ1-2	CASTGTGKGYTF	TGTGCCAGTACCGGGACAGGGAAGGGCTACACCTTC
TRBV7-2	-	-	TRBJ1-5	CASSLRPPGGLGDQPQHF	TGTGCCAGCAGCTTAAGGCCCCCAGGAGGCTTGGGGGATCAGCCCCAGCATTTT
TRBV15	-	-	TRBJ2-3	CATSRDMGGDGADTQYF	TGTGCCACCAGCAGAGATATGGGGGGCGACGGGGCAGATACGCAGTATTTT
TRBV6-1	-	-	TRBJ1-1	CASISHGAYTEAFF	TGTGCCAGCATCAGCCACGGGGCGTACACTGAAGCTTTCTTT
TRBV5-8	-	-	TRBJ1-5	CASSLMGTAGQPQHF	TGCGCCAGCAGCTTGATGGGGACGGCCGGTCAGCCCCAGCATTTT
TRBV27	few	-	TRBJ2-1	CASSRLVGSLDNEQFF	TGTGCCAGCAGTCGCCTGGTGGGGTCCCTTGACAATGAGCAGTTCTTC
TRBV11-2	few	TRBD1	TRBJ2-1	CASSLRRGPGEQFF	TGTGCCAGCAGCTTACGAAGGGGGCCGGGTGAGCAGTTCTTC
TRBV6-5	few	TRBD2	TRBJ2-7	CASSPWEGSYEQYF	TGTGCCAGCAGCCCATGGGAGGGTTCCTACGAGCAGTACTTC
TRBV27	-	TRBD1	TRBJ1-5	CASSFRDSSQPQHF	TGTGCCAGCAGTTTTCGGGACAGTTCTCAGCCCCAGCATTTT
TRBV7-3	-	TRBD2	TRBJ2-1	CASSFLNPSREVSYNEQFF	TGTGCCAGCAGCTTCCTTAATCCCAGTCGGGAGGTCTCCTACAATGAGCAGTTCTTC
TRBV5-8	many	TRBD1	TRBJ2-1	CASSLPGQGYNEQFF	TGTGCCAGCAGCTTACCGGGACAGGGGTACAATGAGCAGTTCTTC
TRBV4-3	-	-	TRBJ1-2	CASSQDIGGKFYGYTF	TGCGCCAGCAGCCAAGACATCGGGGGCAAATTCTATGGCTACACCTTC
TRBV11-2	-	-	TRBJ2-5	CASSWRPGLVDQETQYF	TGTGCCAGCAGCTGGCGGCCGGGACTGGTGGACCAAGAGACCCAGTACTTC
TRBV28	few	-	TRBJ2-7	CATRTAGLYEQYF	TGTGCCACCAGGACAGCGGGACTCTACGAGCAGTACTTC
TRBV7-9	-	-	TRBJ2-5	CASSLRTYEETQYF	TGTGCCAGCAGCCTACGAACCTACGAAGAGACCCAGTACTTC
TRBV4-3	few	-	TRBJ2-4	CASSQVRGGDKNIQYF	TGCGCCAGCAGCCAAGTGAGGGGTGGGGACAAAAACATTCAGTACTTC
TRBV10-3	-	-	TRBJ1-5	CAISAGNYQPQHF	TGTGCCATCAGTGCGGGGAACTATCAGCCCCAGCATTTT
TRBV7-2	many	-	TRBJ1-1	CASSLTGWNTEAFF	TGTGCCAGCAGCCTGACTGGATGGAACACTGAAGCTTTCTTT
TRBV6-2/TRBV6-3	-	-	TRBJ2-3	CASSPRVTGDTQYF	TGTGCCAGCAGTCCCCGGGTCACGGGGGATACGCAGTATTTT
TRBV20-1	-	-	TRBJ1-2	CSARDLLFSGRDYGYTF	TGCAGTGCTAGAGATCTTCTCTTTTCGGGCAGAGACTATGGCTACACCTTC
TRBV10-3	few	-	TRBJ2-1	CAISEGWEVLNEQFF	TGTGCCATCAGTGAGGGCTGGGAGGTACTTAATGAGCAGTTCTTC
TRBV4-3	-	TRBD1	TRBJ1-2	CASSRLQGDYGYTF	TGCGCCAGCAGCCGATTACAGGGGGACTATGGCTACACCTTC
TRBV28	few	-	TRBJ2-1	CASSFVSRYNEQFF	TGTGCCAGCAGTTTTGTGAGTAGATACAATGAGCAGTTCTTC
TRBV7-2	few	-	TRBJ2-6	CASSSSFVLTF	TGTGCCAGCAGCTCATCCTTCGTCCTGACTTTC
TRBV20-1	few	-	TRBJ1-6	CSARRVAGNNSPLHF	TGCAGTGCTAGACGGGTGGCAGGAAATAATTCACCCCTCCACTTT
TRBV6-1	-	TRBD2	TRBJ2-7	CASIPTSGPLPYEQYF	TGTGCCAGCATACCGACTAGCGGCCCGTTGCCCTACGAGCAGTACTTC
TRBV12-3/TRBV12-4	-	TRBD2	TRBJ2-3	CASSSRTSDGTDTQYF	TGTGCCAGCAGTTCCCGGACTAGTGATGGGACAGATACGCAGTATTTT
TRBV5-6	-	-	TRBJ1-5	CASSLLQGRVGNQPQHF	TGTGCCAGCAGCTTGTTGCAGGGGCGCGTGGGCAATCAGCCCCAGCATTTT
TRBV5-1	-	-	TRBJ2-6	CASSLAAFYSSGANVLTF	TGCGCCAGCAGCTTAGCGGCTTTTTACTCTTCTGGGGCCAACGTCCTGACTTTC
TRBV10-3	-	-	TRBJ1-1	CAIALSPGVNTEAFF	TGTGCCATCGCCCTCAGTCCCGGGGTGAACACTGAAGCTTTCTTT
TRBV29-1	-	TRBD2	TRBJ2-1	CSVESTGGSYEQFF	TGCAGCGTTGAGTCTACGGGGGGGTCTTATGAGCAGTTCTTC
TRBV12-3/TRBV12-4	-	-	TRBJ1-2	CASSLGQYNYGYTF	TGTGCCAGCAGTTTGGGCCAGTATAACTATGGCTACACCTTC
TRBV5-1	once	TRBD1	TRBJ2-2	CASGGQGGGTGELFF	TGCGCCAGCGGCGGACAGGGTGGAGGCACCGGGGAGCTGTTTTTT
TRBV20-1	few	-	TRBJ1-2	CSARWGADYGYTF	TGCAGTGCTAGGTGGGGGGCAGACTATGGCTACACCTTC
TRBV6-1	-	-	TRBJ2-3	CASSETQGTSTDTQYF	TGTGCCAGCAGTGAAACCCAGGGTACCAGCACAGATACGCAGTATTTT
TRBV7-9	-	-	TRBJ2-5	CASSSDRLETETQYF	TGTGCCAGCAGCTCCGACCGATTGGAAACGGAGACCCAGTACTTC
TRBV14	-	-	TRBJ1-2	CASSQDFTHGYTF	TGTGCCAGCAGCCAAGATTTTACCCATGGCTACACCTTC
TRBV4-1	few	TRBD1	TRBJ2-3	CASSQVQGRSDTQYF	TGCGCCAGCAGCCAAGTACAGGGGCGGTCGGATACGCAGTATTTT
TRBV19	few	TRBD1	TRBJ1-2	CASSIWTGKVGYGYTF	TGTGCCAGTAGTATATGGACAGGGAAGGTTGGCTATGGCTACACCTTC
TRBV5-4	many	TRBD1	TRBJ2-6	CASSGGQGPGANVLTF	TGTGCCAGCAGCGGGGGACAGGGCCCCGGGGCCAACGTCCTGACTTTC
TRBV7-9	-	-	TRBJ2-1	CASSFQNYEQFF	TGTGCCAGCAGCTTTCAAAACTATGAGCAGTTCTTC
TRBV6-6	-	-	TRBJ1-6	CASSYSPRGDSPLHF	TGTGCCAGCAGTTACTCCCCCCGGGGAGATTCACCCCTCCACTTT
TRBV4-1	many	TRBD1	TRBJ2-5	CASSQEGQQETQYF	TGCGCCAGCAGCCAAGAGGGACAGCAAGAGACCCAGTACTTC
TRBV7-3	few	TRBD2	TRBJ2-3	CASRLTSGLTDTQYF	TGTGCCAGCAGACTAACTAGCGGACTGACAGATACGCAGTATTTT
TRBV3-1	-	-	TRBJ2-7	CASSLPEGNEQYF	TGTGCCAGCAGCCTCCCCGAGGGGAACGAGCAGTACTTC
TRBV7-8	-	-	TRBJ2-3	CASSIGTIVGDTQYF	TGTGCCAGCAGCATTGGGACAATTGTTGGGGATACGCAGTATTTT
TRBV21-1	few	-	TRBJ2-6	CASNDGAPPNVLTF	TGTGCCAGCAACGACGGGGCACCGCCCAACGTCCTGACTTTC